These 28 T cell receptor beta chains came from one sample sequenced in a study of CXCR3-negative and CXCR3-positive naive CD8 T cells. All TRB cDNA libraries came from 5' RACE performed with UMI labels. Following a re-call of the 5' RACE reads, TCRdb has one entry per CDR3 protein and lacks DNA. The listing contains several thousand distinct CDR3 sequences. The sample comprised naive CXCR3- CD8+ T cells from blood. Sample subset: CD45RO-CCR7+CD27+CD95- naive CD8+ T cells lacking CXCR3 (TNR3-). Source of these receptors: a human donor in good health. Some clones in this sample may be carry-over from other donors' samples.

The chain recombines TRBV29-1 with TRBJ2-3; the TCRdb D gene call, TRBD2, has no DNA to confirm it. Germline V gene data show CDR1 as SQVTM and CDR2 as ANQGSEA. The CDR3 runs 14 residues. CDR3 loop: CSVHGLAGEDTQYF.

This chain links TRBV7-2 with TRBJ1-2; TCRdb selects TRBD1, and the lack of DNA leaves this call unchecked. CDR1 and CDR2 (germline): SGHTA, FQGNSA. There are 17 residues in the CDR3. The CDR3 sequence is CASSYTRLRDSVYGYTF.

This chain uses TRBV29-1 with TRBJ1-2. CDR1 and CDR2 (germline): SQVTM, ANQGSEA. The CDR3 is made up of 16 amino acids. This chain's CDR3 is CSVWDSNTGGLHGYTF.

This clonotype is identified as medium-sized from frequency. The genes are TRBV12-3 or TRBV12-4 and TRBJ2-7; TCRdb gives TRBD1 as the D gene, but with no DNA this cannot be confirmed. The CDR3 runs 15 residues. CDR3 sequence reads: CASSDTDRDIREQYF.

This clonotype is deemed medium-sized by its frequency. This sequence joins TRBV28 and TRBJ2-7. The length of the CDR3 is 12 residues. Looked up from germline, CDR1 is MDHEN and CDR2 is SYDVKM. The CDR3 sequence is CASSLPAYEQYF.

This clonotype counts as medium-sized by frequency. The rearrangement uses TRBV13 and TRBJ1-1; the D call from TCRdb, TRBD1, cannot be confirmed without DNA. This CDR3 is built from 16 residues. Per the germline V gene, CDR1 is PRHDT and CDR2 is FYEKMQ (reference sequence). CDR3 in amino acids: CASSSLDGAENTEAFF.

Considering frequency, this clonotype is medium-sized. J is TRBJ1-1 and V is TRBV4-1. The CDR3 is made up of 14 amino acids. Germline lookup yields CDR1 MGHRA and CDR2 YSYEKL. CDR3 residues: CASSQVDGNTEAFF.

The rearrangement joins TRBV27 to TRBJ2-7; the D call from TCRdb, TRBD1, cannot be confirmed without DNA. CDR1 is MNHEY, CDR2 SMNVEV, per germline (reference sequence). This CDR3 region has 15 residues. This chain's CDR3 is CASSLRPGSAYEQYF.

The rearrangement links TRBV21-1 to TRBJ2-6. TRBV21-1 is recorded as a pseudogene. There are 17 residues in the CDR3. The CDR3 loop is CASSKAWPHSGANVLTF.

The genes are TRBV19 and TRBJ1-1; TCRdb gives TRBD1 as the D gene, but with no DNA this cannot be confirmed. Germline loops: CDR1 LNHDA, CDR2 SQIVND (reference sequence). The CDR3 is 13 residues long. CDR3 sequence: CASSITQATEAFF.

The genes are TRBV7-2 and TRBJ2-7; without DNA, the TCRdb call of TRBD2 cannot be checked. The CDR3 spans 15 residues. Per germline, CDR1 SGHTA and CDR2 FQGNSA. CDR3: CASSLEGGYSYEQYF.

This chain connects TRBV29-1 to TRBJ1-2. This CDR3 comprises 11 residues. CDR1 is SQVTM and CDR2 is ANQGSEA in the germline V gene. The CDR3 here is CSGGVDYGYTF.

The V gene is TRBV7-9, the J gene TRBJ1-5. Germline values: CDR1 SEHNR, CDR2 FQNEAQ (reference sequence). This CDR3 is built from 13 residues. CDR3 protein: CASSRLEGQPQHF.

V usage is TRBV4-1 and J usage is TRBJ1-3; checking the TCRdb D call of TRBD1 is not possible without DNA. This CDR3 is 18 amino acids long. Germline CDR1 reads MGHRA; CDR2 reads YSYEKL. The CDR3 protein is CASSQDPLSGRVGNTIYF.

This chain connects TRBV19 to TRBJ2-1. Germline V gene data show CDR1 as LNHDA and CDR2 as SQIVND (reference sequence). The CDR3 spans 15 residues. The CDR3: CASSIRGSSYNEQFF.

The chain uses TRBV2 and TRBJ2-2; lacking DNA, the TRBD2 call made by TCRdb goes unchecked. The CDR3 contains 19 residues. The V gene's germline CDR1 is SNHLY and CDR2 FYNNEI. CDR3 residues: CASSPTFSGRATYTGELFF. Drawing the rest from reference TRBV2 and TRBJ2-2, the complete variable domain is EPEVTQTPSHQVTQMGQEVILRCVPISNHLYFYWYRQILGQKVEFLVSFYNNEISEKSEIFDDQFSVERPDGSNFTLKIRSTKLEDSAMYFCASSPTFSGRATYTGELFFGEGSRLTVL.

The rearrangement links TRBV29-1 to TRBJ2-5; TCRdb gives TRBD2 as the D gene, but with no DNA this cannot be confirmed. Germline V gene lookup returns CDR1 SQVTM and CDR2 ANQGSEA. The CDR3 length is 15 residues. The CDR3 region is CSVEKEGLLQETQYF.

This chain connects TRBV7-9 to TRBJ1-1; TCRdb names TRBD1, which stays unverified in the absence of DNA. CDR3 length equals 13 residues. Looked up from germline, CDR1 is SEHNR and CDR2 is FQNEAQ (reference sequence). The CDR3 region is CASSLGARGEAFF.

This chain uses TRBV25-1 with TRBJ2-7; the D gene TCRdb calls, TRBD2, cannot be checked with no DNA. Germline V lookup: CDR1 MGHDK, CDR2 SYGVNS. The CDR3 consists of 14 residues. This chain's CDR3 is CASSLPGGPGEQYF.

The rearrangement links TRBV10-3 to TRBJ2-7; TCRdb's D call of TRBD1 is untestable without DNA. Germline CDR1 is ENHRY and CDR2 is SYGVKD. The CDR3 runs to 14 residues. The CDR3 is CAISESGTSYEQYF.

The chain employs TRBV5-1 and TRBJ2-3; TCRdb designates TRBD1, a call that cannot be tested without DNA. CDR3 length equals 17 residues. Germline loops: CDR1 SGHRS, CDR2 YFSETQ. The CDR3 sequence: CASSLAIYRDTTDTQYF. Full variable domain (remainder filled in from reference TRBV5-1 and TRBJ2-3): KAGVTQTPRYLIKTRGQQVTLSCSPISGHRSVSWYQQTPGQGLQFLFEYFSETQRNKGNFPGRFSGRQFSNSRSEMNVSTLELGDSALYLCASSLAIYRDTTDTQYFGPGTRLTVL.

The genes are TRBV10-3 and TRBJ2-4. CDR3 size: 16 residues. Looked up from germline, CDR1 is ENHRY and CDR2 is SYGVKD. CDR3: CAISENGLGTKNIQYF.

This clonotype is labeled medium-sized based on frequency. This rearrangement joins TRBV20-1 to TRBJ1-1. Per the germline V gene, CDR1 is DFQATT and CDR2 is SNEGSKA (reference sequence). This CDR3 is 12 amino acids long. The CDR3 spells CSARDFGSEAFF.

This clonotype counts as medium-sized by frequency. The CDR3 loop is CSVYGQGAGEQFF. This chain joins TRBV29-1 and TRBJ2-1; the D call of TRBD1 rests on TCRdb alone, since no DNA is present to check it. CDR3 length equals 13 residues. Germline V gives CDR1 SQVTM, CDR2 ANQGSEA.

CDR3: CSARAGGLSDTQYF. The chain links TRBV20-1 to TRBJ2-3; TCRdb lists TRBD1, though no DNA is available to test this call. Germline lookup yields CDR1 DFQATT and CDR2 SNEGSKA (reference sequence). The CDR3 consists of 14 residues.

Judged by frequency, this clonotype is medium-sized. The gene calls are TRBV29-1 and TRBJ2-5. This CDR3 is built from 13 residues. CDR1 and CDR2 from the germline V gene are SQVTM and ANQGSEA. CDR3 protein: CSVDRRVRETQYF. Variable domain in full (rest from reference TRBV29-1 and TRBJ2-5): SAVISQKPSRDICQRGTSLTIQCQVDSQVTMMFWYRQQPGQSLTLIATANQGSEATYESGFVIDKFPISRPNLTFSTLTVSNMSPEDSSIYLCSVDRRVRETQYFGPGTRLLVL.

In terms of frequency, this clonotype is medium-sized (0.01 to 0.1%). The chain joins TRBV30 to TRBJ2-1. The CDR3 contains 11 residues. Germline lookup yields CDR1 GTSNPN and CDR2 SVGIG (reference sequence). The CDR3 sequence is CAWSTTQEQFF.

J is TRBJ1-3 and V is TRBV3-1; TCRdb returns TRBD1, unconfirmable since there is no DNA. The germline V gene encodes CDR1 LGHDT and CDR2 YNNKEL (reference sequence). The CDR3 runs to 16 residues. The CDR3 is CASSYGQGAPGNTIYF.